The text below deals with one TCR beta chain. Combining a sample-barcoded 5' primer with a J-beta primer mix, a second PCR ran for roughly 7 to 12 cycles. From each sample, at least 3 million paired-end reads containing CDR3 were obtained. TCRdb re-called the 5' RACE reads through MiXCR, storing one row per CDR3 protein. The sample holds about 380,000 distinct CDR3 sequences, 50% to 60% seen once. The J segment lost 0 bases and the V segment lost 3 bases, leaving 4 bases of the junction unmatched. Germline lookup yields CDR1 MDHEN and CDR2 SYDVKM. The CDR3 consists of 17 residues. These data come from a study of blood T cells in healthy people across ages.

The J gene is TRBJ2-6, the V gene TRBV28; 8 bases fit TRBD1. The sequence was obtained from a man aged 55 to 70 in good health. The sequenced material came from blood. The CDR3 coding sequence is TGTGCCAGCAGTTTCTCGGGACAGGTCTCTGGGGCCAACGTCCTGACTTTC. It codes for CASSFSGQVSGANVLTF. The whole variable domain, remainder taken from reference TRBV28 and TRBJ2-6, is DVKVTQSSRYLVKRTGEKVFLECVQDMDHENMFWYRQDPGLGLRLIYFSYDVKMKEKGDIPEGYSVSREKKERFSLILESASTNQTSMYLCASSFSGQVSGANVLTFGAGSRLTVL.